This T cell receptor (beta chain) originates from a study of Ad26.COV2.S vaccination and SARS-CoV-2 variants. Study-level background: Ad26.COV2.S, an intramuscular injection, was given once or twice 56 days apart. Study results and limitations: Placebo and vaccine recipients had non-spike TCR breadth that was similar. In vaccinated individuals, spike-specific CD8+ and CD4+ T cell responses reportedly displayed substantial breadth.

Notes on this clone: The antigen remains unidentified.

As to treatment: 15 to 20 received Ad26.COV2.S at low or high dose, single or two shots; about five received placebo; per-sample allocation not given. The samples were gathered on day 63 after the first injection of vaccine or placebo. Expression of Wuhan-strain SARS-CoV-2 spike came from the Ad26 vector that formed the vaccine. The repertoire was sequenced with immunoSEQ multiplex PCR; TCRdb's copy has only in-frame clones and lacks some. The top ten clones hold less than 4% of a sample with a few hundred thousand clones, roughly 90% of them seen once. In germline, CDR1 is SGHTA, CDR2 FQGNSA. The CDR3 spans 14 residues. V shed 3 bases and J shed 3 bases, with 12 bases lying between them.

The TCR sequence derives from a person between 18 and 65 years old who received the Ad26.COV2.S COVID-19 vaccine or a placebo. Sequencing was performed on peripheral blood, taken in a trial of Ad26.COV2.S vaccine versus placebo. The chain joins TRBV7-2 to TRBJ2-7; no clear D. The CDR3 is CASSFYPWNYEQYF. In nucleotides, the CDR3 is TGTGCCAGCAGCTTTTACCCTTGGAACTACGAGCAGTACTTC.